The rows below give T cell receptor beta chains drawn from one sample of a study of cytomegalovirus exposure and HLA in healthy donors. Repertoires were generated with immunoSEQ multiplex PCR, while TCRdb's copy carries only in-frame clones and drops some. This sample has 150,000 to 200,000 clones, with roughly 82% found just once. The sample was PBMCs. These receptors all come from a girl between 5 and 17 years old in good health and CMV-seropositive. Each CDR3 is given with its conserved first and last residue. Fields, in order: CDR3 protein, CDR3 DNA, D gene, J gene, clone size, V gene. D genes are given only for firm matches. Only part of the rows carry a size: once, few, many, or a class if the clone is expanded.

CDR3 protein: CASRPIPGGTEAFF
CDR3 DNA: TGCGCCAGCAGGCCCATTCCAGGGGGCACTGAAGCTTTCTTT
D gene: TRBD1
J gene: TRBJ1-1
clone size: NA
V gene: TRBV5-1

CDR3 protein: CAISEATGGRLEEAFF
CDR3 DNA: TGTGCCATCAGTGAGGCGACGGGGGGGCGGCTAGAAGAAGCTTTCTTT
D gene: NA
J gene: TRBJ1-1
clone size: NA
V gene: TRBV10-3

CDR3 protein: CASSRRQGTEAFF
CDR3 DNA: TGTGCCAGCAGCCGAAGACAGGGCACTGAAGCTTTCTTT
D gene: TRBD1
J gene: TRBJ1-1
clone size: NA
V gene: TRBV5-6

CDR3 protein: CASSGVGGDTQYF
CDR3 DNA: TGTGCCAGCAGTGGTGTAGGGGGAGATACGCAGTATTTT
D gene: NA
J gene: TRBJ2-3
clone size: NA
V gene: TRBV2

CDR3 protein: CASSERNSPFYGYTF
CDR3 DNA: TGTGCCAGCAGTGAACGCAACAGTCCTTTCTATGGCTACACCTTC
D gene: NA
J gene: TRBJ1-2
clone size: NA
V gene: TRBV6-1

CDR3 protein: CATSTPSGSKETQYF
CDR3 DNA: TGTGCCACCAGCACGCCTTCCGGGTCAAAAGAGACCCAGTACTTC
D gene: NA
J gene: TRBJ2-5
clone size: NA
V gene: TRBV15

CDR3 protein: CASSPDRGDTEAFF
CDR3 DNA: TGCGCCAGCAGCCCTGACAGGGGAGACACTGAAGCTTTCTTT
D gene: TRBD1
J gene: TRBJ1-1
clone size: NA
V gene: TRBV5-1

CDR3 protein: CASSEWTGEGNQPQHF
CDR3 DNA: TGTGCCAGCAGTGAATGGACAGGGGAAGGCAATCAGCCCCAGCATTTT
D gene: TRBD1
J gene: TRBJ1-5
clone size: NA
V gene: TRBV6-1

CDR3 protein: CASSSLGAGDEKLFF
CDR3 DNA: TGTGCCAGCAGTTCCCTGGGGGCAGGCGATGAAAAACTGTTTTTT
D gene: NA
J gene: TRBJ1-4
clone size: NA
V gene: TRBV27

CDR3 protein: CASSLNPAGTGANVLTF
CDR3 DNA: TGTGCCAGCAGCTTAAACCCAGCGGGGACTGGGGCCAACGTCCTGACTTTC
D gene: TRBD2
J gene: TRBJ2-6
clone size: NA
V gene: TRBV7-3

CDR3 protein: CASSSRDRGPGELFF
CDR3 DNA: TGTGCCAGCAGCTCCCGGGACAGGGGGCCCGGGGAGCTGTTTTTT
D gene: TRBD1
J gene: TRBJ2-2
clone size: NA
V gene: TRBV11-1

CDR3 protein: CASSRGIGYTEAFF
CDR3 DNA: TGTGCCAGCAGCAGGGGGATCGGGTACACTGAAGCTTTCTTT
D gene: TRBD1
J gene: TRBJ1-1
clone size: few
V gene: TRBV6-5

CDR3 protein: CASSLLRGQGNTGELFF
CDR3 DNA: TGTGCCAGCAGCTTACTCAGGGGGCAGGGGAACACCGGGGAGCTGTTTTTT
D gene: TRBD1
J gene: TRBJ2-2
clone size: NA
V gene: TRBV7-6

CDR3 protein: CASSKSSRETYEQYF
CDR3 DNA: TGTGCCAGCAGTAAAAGTAGCAGGGAAACCTACGAGCAGTACTTC
D gene: NA
J gene: TRBJ2-7
clone size: NA
V gene: TRBV28

CDR3 protein: CAIRTGDSYGYTF
CDR3 DNA: TGTGCCATCAGGACCGGGGATTCCTATGGCTACACCTTC
D gene: NA
J gene: TRBJ1-2
clone size: few
V gene: TRBV10-3

CDR3 protein: CASSLSQVSGNTIYF
CDR3 DNA: TGTGCTAGCAGCTTGTCCCAGGTCTCTGGAAACACCATATATTTT
D gene: NA
J gene: TRBJ1-3
clone size: NA
V gene: TRBV7-7